This note documents a single T cell receptor (beta chain) sequence. Antigen specificity is unknown. The TCRbeta library was prepared with unique molecular identifiers. TCRdb used MiXCR to reprocess the PCR reads, holding one entry per CDR3 protein. The profile shows some 300,000 distinct CDR3 sequences, roughly 7.8% of them singletons. This record belongs to a study of T-cell reconstitution after alpha-beta-depleted transplantation in children. The CDR3 consists of 14 residues. Germline CDR1 reads GTSNPN; CDR2 reads SVGIG (reference sequence). V trimming: 1 base; J trimming: 7 bases; junction bases outside the gene matches: 5. Whole-study findings and limits: By one year post-transplant, T-cell counts and diversity largely arose from T cells that were newly produced.

The specimen comprised peripheral blood, sampled 360 days after TCRalphabeta/CD19-depleted stem cell transplant. The clonotype comes from a female patient between 2 and 15 years old who had a stem cell transplant for Fanconi anemia, so the T cells may come from the graft donor. The rearrangement joins TRBV30 to TRBJ2-4; 9 nucleotides align to TRBD2. CDR3 bases: TGTGCCTGGAGTGCGCTAGCGGGACTGAACATTCAGTACTTC. Translated, it gives CAWSALAGLNIQYF.